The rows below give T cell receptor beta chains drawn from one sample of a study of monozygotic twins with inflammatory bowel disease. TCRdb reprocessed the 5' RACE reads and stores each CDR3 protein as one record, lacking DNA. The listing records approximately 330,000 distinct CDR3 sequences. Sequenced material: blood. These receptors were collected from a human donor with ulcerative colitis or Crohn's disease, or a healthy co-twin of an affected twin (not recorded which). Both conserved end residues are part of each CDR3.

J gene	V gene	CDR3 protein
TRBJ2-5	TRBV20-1	CSASRTSGRAETQYF
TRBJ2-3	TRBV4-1	CASSRYGTSGPPSTDTQYF
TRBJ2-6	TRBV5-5	CASSLESNSGANVLTF
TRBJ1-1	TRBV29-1	CSVDRVNTEAFF
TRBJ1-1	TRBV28	CAAWTGVNTEAFF
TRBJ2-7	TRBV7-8	CASSLSVRVPLTYEQYF
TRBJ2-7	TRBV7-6	CASSAGQGAYEQYF
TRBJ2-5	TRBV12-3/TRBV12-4	CASSATGRETQYF
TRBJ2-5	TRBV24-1	CATSVAGGGTETQYF
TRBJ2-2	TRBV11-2	CASRRVNTGELFF
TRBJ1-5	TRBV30	CAWSAGLGRQPQHF
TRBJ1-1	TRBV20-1	CSARDGVTGGRTLNTEAFF
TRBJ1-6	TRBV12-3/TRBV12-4	CASSPGSFAGSPLHF
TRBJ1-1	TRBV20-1	CRGSSGDTEAFF
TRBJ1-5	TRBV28	CASSGWMALRNQPQHF
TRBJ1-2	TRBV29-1	CSVGRRDDGYTF
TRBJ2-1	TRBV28	CASSLRRDFSYNEQFF
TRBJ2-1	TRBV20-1	CSSRSGSENNEQFF
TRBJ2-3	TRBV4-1	CASSTRQGADTQYF
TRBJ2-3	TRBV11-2	CASSRQIAGAHSPNTDTQYF
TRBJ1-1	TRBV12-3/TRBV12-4	CASKGQGTNTEAFF
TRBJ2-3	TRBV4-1	CASSSLRGLAETTDTQYF
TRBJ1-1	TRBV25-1	CASSELTDSNTEAFF
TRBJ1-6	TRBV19	CAVGNNSPLHF
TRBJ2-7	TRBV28	CASSLWGYSYEQYF
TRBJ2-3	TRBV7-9	CASSPPGLVGDTQYF
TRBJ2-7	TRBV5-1	CASSPTGRGEQYF
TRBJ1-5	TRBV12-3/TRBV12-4	CASSLQDLNQPQHF
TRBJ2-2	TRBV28	CASSRSPVAGELFF
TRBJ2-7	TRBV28	CASTTGGDYEQYF
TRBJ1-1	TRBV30	CAWSGTGRGAFF
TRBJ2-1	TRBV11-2	CASRTGTDGWYNEQFF
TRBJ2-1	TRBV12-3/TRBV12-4	CASSLLDWTYNEQFF
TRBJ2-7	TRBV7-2	CASAEAAGYEQYF
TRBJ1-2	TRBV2	CASSELDTSYGYTF
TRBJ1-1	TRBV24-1	CATSDSGTQNTEAFF
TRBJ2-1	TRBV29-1	CSASRGGGLNEQFF
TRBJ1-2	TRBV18	CASSPPGRQDRGYTF
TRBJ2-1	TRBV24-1	CATSDKGSYNEQFF
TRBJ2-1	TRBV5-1	CASSPLDSGSSNEQFF
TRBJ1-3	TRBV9	CASSRGPGNTIYF
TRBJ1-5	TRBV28	CASSLLSPGQPQHF
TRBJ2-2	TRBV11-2	CASSQRGSNTGELFF
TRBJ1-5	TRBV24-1	CATSDSGPGNQPQHF
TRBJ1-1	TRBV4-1	CASSQGRASTEAFF
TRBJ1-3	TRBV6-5	CASSYGRPSSGNTIYF
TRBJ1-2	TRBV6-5	CASSYKGLTYGYTF